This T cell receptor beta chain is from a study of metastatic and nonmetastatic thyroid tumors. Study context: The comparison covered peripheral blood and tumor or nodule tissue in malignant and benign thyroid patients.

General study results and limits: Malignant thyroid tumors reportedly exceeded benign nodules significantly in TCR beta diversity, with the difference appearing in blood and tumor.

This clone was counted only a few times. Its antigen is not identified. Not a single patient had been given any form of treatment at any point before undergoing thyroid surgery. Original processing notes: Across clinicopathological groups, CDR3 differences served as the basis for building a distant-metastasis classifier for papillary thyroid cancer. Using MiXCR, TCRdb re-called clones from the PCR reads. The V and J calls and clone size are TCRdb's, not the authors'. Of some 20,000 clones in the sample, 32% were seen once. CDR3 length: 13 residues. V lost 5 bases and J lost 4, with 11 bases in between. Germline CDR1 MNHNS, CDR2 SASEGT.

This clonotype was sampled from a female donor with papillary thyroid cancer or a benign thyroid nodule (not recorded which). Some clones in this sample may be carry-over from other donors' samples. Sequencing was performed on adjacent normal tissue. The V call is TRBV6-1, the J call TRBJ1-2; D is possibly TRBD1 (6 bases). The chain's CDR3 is CASSTGWSYGYTF. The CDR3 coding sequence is TGTGCCAGCAGTACAGGGTGGAGCTATGGCTACACCTTC.